One sample yielded the 19 T cell receptor beta chains listed below, sequenced in a study of blood T cell repertoires in COVID-19. Using immunoSEQ multiplex PCR, the repertoire was profiled, and TCRdb retains in-frame clones only, with some absent. The repertoire includes roughly 400,000 clones, over 75% of them detected once, and approximately 1.5% sits in the top ten. Material: PBMCs or T cells enriched from blood (not recorded which). These receptors all come from a woman aged 18-29 years who had been exposed to COVID-19.

This chain links TRBV4-2 with TRBJ2-7; the D gene is possibly TRBD1 (5 bases). V was shortened by 1 base and J by 3 bases, with 10 bases between the two germline ends. The germline CDR1 and CDR2 sequences are LGHNA and YNFKEQ. The CDR3 sequence is 14 residues long. This chain's CDR3 is CASSQGQSFYEQYF. The CDR3 DNA is TGTGCCAGCAGCCAAGGACAGAGCTTCTACGAGCAGTACTTC.

This chain links TRBV5-1 with TRBJ2-7; the D gene is possibly TRBD1 (6 bases). CDR3 length equals 11 residues. V lost 4 bases to trimming and J lost 6 bases, with 8 bases between them. Germline CDR1 is SGHRS and CDR2 is YFSETQ. The CDR3 bases are TGCGCCAGCAGCAGGGACACCGAGCAGTACTTC. It specifies CASSRDTEQYF.

J is TRBJ1-4 and V is TRBV28; 7 bases fit TRBD1. Losses at the gene ends were 2 bases for V and 3 bases for J; bases not matched to a gene: 9. This CDR3 region has 17 residues. Germline CDR1 MDHEN, CDR2 SYDVKM. The CDR3 DNA is TGTGCCAGCAGTTTAATGGGGGGCGGGACAGCTAATGAAAAACTGTTTTTT. This codes for CASSLMGGGTANEKLFF.

The CDR3 DNA follows: TGTGCCAGCAGCAGCTACAATGAGCAGTTCTTC. It translates to CASSSYNEQFF. V usage is TRBV25-1 and J usage is TRBJ2-1; no reliable D call. Germline CDR1 is MGHDK and CDR2 is SYGVNS. This CDR3 is built from 11 residues. V was pared by 6 bases and J by 3 bases, with 3 bases between.

The chain employs TRBV6-1 and TRBJ2-5; the D is unclear. Trimming took 3 bases from V and 4 from J, leaving 9 bases between them. The CDR3 spans 13 residues. Germline values: CDR1 MNHNS, CDR2 SASEGT. CDR3 in amino acids: CASSEDPGETQYF. The CDR3 DNA follows: TGTGCCAGCAGTGAGGATCCGGGAGAGACCCAGTACTTC.

This clone was observed a few times. V gene TRBV19 combines with J gene TRBJ1-2; the D is unclear. Germline V gene data show CDR1 as LNHDA and CDR2 as SQIVND (reference sequence). The CDR3 runs to 13 residues. V was cut by 4 bases and J by 7 bases, with 13 bases left in between. Written as DNA, the CDR3 is TGTGCCAGTAGTAAAAGTCAGTCAGGTGGCTACACCTTC. It codes for CASSKSQSGGYTF.

The chain employs TRBV6-5 and TRBJ2-7; 8 bases are a match to TRBD1. The V gene's germline CDR1 is MNHEY and CDR2 SVGAGI. J was trimmed by 5 bases and V by 6 bases; bases with no gene match: 9. The CDR3 is made up of 14 amino acids. CDR3: CASRSDRALNEQYF. CDR3 DNA sequence: TGTGCCAGCAGATCGGACAGGGCGTTGAACGAGCAGTACTTC.

The chain has TRBV5-1 and TRBJ1-1, with D perhaps TRBD1 (5 bases). Germline CDR1 reads SGHRS; CDR2 reads YFSETQ. V lost 0 bases to trimming and J lost 11 bases, with 11 bases between them. The CDR3 loop spans 12 amino acids. CDR3 loop: CASSLEGLAAFF. The CDR3 DNA reads as TGCGCCAGCAGCTTGGAGGGGCTGGCGGCTTTCTTT. The entire variable domain, with the rest obtained from reference TRBV5-1 and TRBJ1-1, is as follows: KAGVTQTPRYLIKTRGQQVTLSCSPISGHRSVSWYQQTPGQGLQFLFEYFSETQRNKGNFPGRFSGRQFSNSRSEMNVSTLELGDSALYLCASSLEGLAAFFGQGTRLTVV.

V is TRBV4-3 and J is TRBJ1-2, with 7 nucleotides matching TRBD1. From germline, CDR1 is LGHNA and CDR2 YSLEER. The ends lost 1 base at V and 8 bases at J; junction bases unmatched: 10. The CDR3 is made up of 15 amino acids. The CDR3 DNA follows: TGCGCCAGCAGCCAAGTTGGTACAGGGGACGGGGGCTACACCTTC. Translated, it gives CASSQVGTGDGGYTF.

The chain uses TRBV28 and TRBJ1-3; tentative D call: TRBD1 (6 bases). With 8 bases removed from V and 5 bases from J, the gap between germline ends came to 22 bases. The CDR3 runs 16 residues. The germline V gene encodes CDR1 MDHEN and CDR2 SYDVKM. CDR3 residues: CASREEQGSRRNTIYF. The CDR3 DNA follows: TGTGCCAGCCGTGAAGAACAGGGATCAAGGAGAAACACCATATATTTT.

The chain carries TRBV4-1 and TRBJ1-2; possibly TRBD1 for D (6 bases). The CDR3 has 19 amino acids. Germline V gene lookup returns CDR1 MGHRA and CDR2 YSYEKL. V dropped 2 bases and J dropped 3 bases, with 25 bases sitting between them. CDR3 loop: CASSQSADRKHSKDYGYTF. In DNA form, the CDR3 reads TGCGCCAGCAGCCAATCGGCTGACAGGAAACACTCCAAGGACTATGGCTACACCTTC.

The V and J genes are TRBV2 and TRBJ1-2; D not certain. V was shortened by 1 base and J by 8 bases, with 14 bases between the two germline ends. The CDR3 consists of 14 residues. Germline loops: CDR1 SNHLY, CDR2 FYNNEI. The CDR3 nucleotides are TGTGCCAGCAGTGAAGATGTGGCCAGGCCGGGCTACACCTTC. Translation gives CASSEDVARPGYTF.

V gene TRBV5-6 combines with J gene TRBJ1-1; D is uncertain. The CDR3 loop spans 15 amino acids. Germline loops: CDR1 SGHDT, CDR2 YYEEEE. V lost 0 bases to trimming and J lost 5 bases, with 14 bases between them. The CDR3: CASSLVVGSRTEAFF. The CDR3 DNA reads as TGTGCCAGCAGCTTGGTAGTCGGGAGTAGGACTGAAGCTTTCTTT.

The genes are TRBV7-2 and TRBJ2-3; no clear D. The CDR3 is made up of 13 amino acids. Germline V gene lookup returns CDR1 SGHTA and CDR2 FQGNSA. V lost 4 bases and J lost 1, with 6 bases in between. The CDR3 bases are TGTGCCAGCAGCTATACAGGCACAGATACGCAGTATTTT. Its translation is CASSYTGTDTQYF.

The genes are TRBV7-9 and TRBJ1-1, with D maybe TRBD1 (6 bases). This CDR3 is built from 15 residues. V lost 5 bases and J lost 4, with 17 bases in between. The V gene's germline CDR1 is SEHNR and CDR2 FQNEAQ (reference sequence). Here the CDR3 reads CASSPTDRPPTEAFF. The DNA of the CDR3 is TGTGCCAGCAGCCCTACCGACAGGCCCCCCACTGAAGCTTTCTTT. Drawing the rest from reference TRBV7-9 and TRBJ1-1, the complete variable domain is DTGVSQNPRHKITKRGQNVTFRCDPISEHNRLYWYRQTLGQGPEFLTYFQNEAQLEKSRLLSDRFSAERPKGSFSTLEIQRTEQGDSAMYLCASSPTDRPPTEAFFGQGTRLTVV.

Only one count was recorded for this clone. J is TRBJ1-1 and V is TRBV20-1; possible D gene TRBD1, 6 bases. This CDR3 spans 15 amino acids. The germline V and J ends were trimmed by 3 bases and 0 bases, with 14 bases remaining between them. The germline CDR1 and CDR2 sequences are DFQATT and SNEGSKA (reference sequence). The CDR3 is CSASENTGMNTEAFF. In DNA, the CDR3 is TGCAGTGCTAGTGAGAACACAGGGATGAACACTGAAGCTTTCTTT.

The chain employs TRBV28 and TRBJ2-3, with TRBD2 matching over 8 bases. The CDR3 spans 14 residues. V trimming: 5 bases; J trimming: 2 bases; junction bases outside the gene matches: 3. The germline CDR1 and CDR2 sequences are MDHEN and SYDVKM. The CDR3 here is CASSLAGYTDTQYF. CDR3 sequence (DNA): TGTGCCAGCAGTCTAGCGGGCTACACAGATACGCAGTATTTT. The full variable domain, in which reference TRBV28 and TRBJ2-3 provide the parts outside the CDR3, is DVKVTQSSRYLVKRTGEKVFLECVQDMDHENMFWYRQDPGLGLRLIYFSYDVKMKEKGDIPEGYSVSREKKERFSLILESASTNQTSMYLCASSLAGYTDTQYFGPGTRLTVL.

CDR3 nucleotide sequence: TGTGCCAGCAGCTCCCCGTCCGACAGGGATCCTGAAGCTTTCTTT. Translated, it gives CASSSPSDRDPEAFF. The chain is built from TRBV5-6 and TRBJ1-1; 7 nucleotides match TRBD1. This CDR3 has 15 amino acids. The V and J ends lost 3 bases and 6 bases, in that order; junction bases with no gene match: 11. CDR1 is SGHDT, CDR2 YYEEEE, per germline.

This clone has a single count. This sequence joins TRBV11-2 and TRBJ2-7, with TRBD2 identical over 12 bases. Trimming took 4 bases from V and 3 from J; bases not matched to a gene: 7. This CDR3 is 16 amino acids long. Germline values: CDR1 SGHAT, CDR2 FQNNGV. CDR3 DNA sequence: TGTGCCAGCAGCTCCTACCTGACTAGCGGGAGCTACGAGCAGTACTTC. This codes for CASSSYLTSGSYEQYF.